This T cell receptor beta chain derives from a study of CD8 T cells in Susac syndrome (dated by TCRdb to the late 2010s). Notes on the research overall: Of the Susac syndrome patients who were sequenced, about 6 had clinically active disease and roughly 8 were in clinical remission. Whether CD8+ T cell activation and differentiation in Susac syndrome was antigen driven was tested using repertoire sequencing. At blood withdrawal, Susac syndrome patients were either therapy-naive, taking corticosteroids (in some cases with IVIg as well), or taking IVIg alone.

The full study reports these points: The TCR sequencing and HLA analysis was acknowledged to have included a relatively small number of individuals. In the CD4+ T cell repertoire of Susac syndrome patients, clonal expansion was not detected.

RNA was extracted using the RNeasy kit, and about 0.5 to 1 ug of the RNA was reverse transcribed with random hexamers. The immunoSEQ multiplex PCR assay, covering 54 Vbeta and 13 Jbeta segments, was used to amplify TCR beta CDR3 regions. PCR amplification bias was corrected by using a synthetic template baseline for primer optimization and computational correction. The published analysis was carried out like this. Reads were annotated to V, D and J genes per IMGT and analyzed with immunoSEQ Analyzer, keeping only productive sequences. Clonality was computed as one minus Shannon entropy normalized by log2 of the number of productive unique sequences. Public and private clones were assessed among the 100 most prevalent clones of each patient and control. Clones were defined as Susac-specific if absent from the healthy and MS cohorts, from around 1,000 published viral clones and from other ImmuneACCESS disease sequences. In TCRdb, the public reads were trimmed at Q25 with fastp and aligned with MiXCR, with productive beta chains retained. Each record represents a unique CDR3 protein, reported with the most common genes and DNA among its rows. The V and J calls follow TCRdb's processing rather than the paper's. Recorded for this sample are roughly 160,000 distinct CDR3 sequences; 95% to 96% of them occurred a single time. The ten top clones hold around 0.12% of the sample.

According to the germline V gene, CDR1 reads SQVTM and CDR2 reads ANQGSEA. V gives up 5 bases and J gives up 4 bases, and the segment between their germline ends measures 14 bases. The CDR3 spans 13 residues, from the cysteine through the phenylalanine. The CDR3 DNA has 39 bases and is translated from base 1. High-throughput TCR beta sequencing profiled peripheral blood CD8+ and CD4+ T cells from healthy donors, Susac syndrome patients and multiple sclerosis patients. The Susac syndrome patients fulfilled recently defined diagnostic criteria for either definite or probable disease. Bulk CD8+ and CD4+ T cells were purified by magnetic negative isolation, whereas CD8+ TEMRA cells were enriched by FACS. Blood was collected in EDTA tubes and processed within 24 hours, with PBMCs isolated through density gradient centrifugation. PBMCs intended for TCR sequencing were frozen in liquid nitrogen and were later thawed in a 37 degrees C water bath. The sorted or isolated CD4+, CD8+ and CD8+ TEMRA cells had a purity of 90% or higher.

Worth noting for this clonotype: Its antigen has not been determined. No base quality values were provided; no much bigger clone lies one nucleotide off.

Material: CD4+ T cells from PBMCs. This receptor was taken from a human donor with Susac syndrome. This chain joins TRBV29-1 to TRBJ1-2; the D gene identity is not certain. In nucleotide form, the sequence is TGCAGCGTTTTAGAGGGAGCCAGCTATGGCTACACCTTC. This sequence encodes CSVLEGASYGYTF.